The 25 T cell receptor beta chains below come from one sample, sequenced in a study of CD8+CD57+ T cells in acquired aplastic anemia. Previously, flow cytometry had revealed CD8+CD57+ cell expansion in the patients chosen for sequencing. According to the study, genomic DNA was the template for TCR beta VDJ and CDR3 profiling. Using its own MiXCR run on the reads, TCRdb lists one record per CDR3 protein. This sample has 400,000 to 600,000 distinct CDR3 sequences, with over 25% found just once. The sample comprised sorted CD4+, CD8+, or CD8+CD57+ T cells (not recorded which) from PBMCs. The receptors stem from a human donor with aplastic anemia.

This clonotype was recorded once. The junction departs from the called germline gene at one end, perhaps through a read error. The chain has TRBV6-4 and TRBJ2-7; 8 bases agree with TRBD2. Germline V gene data show CDR1 as MRHNA and CDR2 as SNTAGT. The length of the CDR3 is 15 residues. The CDR3 bases are TGTGCCAGCAGTCCCAATGGGCTAGCGGGTTACGAGCAGTGCTTC. Its translation is CASSPNGLAGYEQCF.

The chain's CDR3 is CASSGTGSAEQYF. Here the CDR3 DNA reads TGTGCCAGCAGCGGGACAGGGTCGGCCGAGCAGTACTTC. The V and J genes are TRBV2 and TRBJ2-7; 9 nucleotides align to TRBD1. Germline V gene sequence: CDR1 SNHLY, CDR2 FYNNEI. The junction had 6 bases not matched to a gene; V was cut back by 6 bases and J by 6 bases. The CDR3 sequence is 13 residues long.

This clonotype was picked up many times. The V gene is TRBV20-1, the J gene TRBJ1-6; 7 positions agree with TRBD1. CDR3 length: 15 amino acids. Trimming at V came to 0 bases and at J to 6 bases, leaving 5 bases not matched to a gene. Germline V gene sequence: CDR1 DFQATT, CDR2 SNEGSKA (reference sequence). The CDR3 coding sequence is TGCAGTGCTAGAGATAAGCCAGGGGGTAATTCACCCCTCCACTTT. This translates into CSARDKPGGNSPLHF.

J is TRBJ2-3 and V is TRBV24-1; TRBD2 matches 12 bases. The junction had 16 bases not matched to a gene; V was cut back by 3 bases and J by 1 base. The germline CDR1 and CDR2 sequences are KGHDR and SFDVKD. The CDR3 totals 21 residues. The CDR3 sequence is CATSDATSGGLGVSGTDTQYF. The CDR3 DNA is TGTGCCACCAGTGATGCGACTAGCGGGGGCCTCGGGGTATCGGGCACAGATACGCAGTATTTT.

This chain uses TRBV9 with TRBJ1-1; 7 positions match TRBD1. Germline CDR1 reads SGDLS; CDR2 reads YYNGEE. The CDR3 consists of 16 residues. Trimming took 5 bases from V and 0 from J; bases not matched to a gene: 10. CDR3 sequence reads: CASSAGHRGMNTEAFF. The CDR3 DNA reads as TGTGCCAGCAGTGCCGGACACAGGGGCATGAACACTGAAGCTTTCTTT.

This clonotype was picked up many times. The V and J genes are TRBV20-1 and TRBJ2-7, with D unresolved. Germline loops: CDR1 DFQATT, CDR2 SNEGSKA (reference sequence). V lost 0 bases, J lost 5 bases, and 11 bases lay in between. The CDR3 extends over 13 amino acids. The CDR3 DNA reads as TGCAGTGCTAGAGACCCCGGTGGCCACGAGCAGTACTTC. This codes for CSARDPGGHEQYF.

This clonotype was counted ten times or more. The gene calls are TRBV2 and TRBJ2-5; weak D call: TRBD1 (6 bases). V dropped 0 bases and J dropped 2 bases, with 10 bases sitting between them. This CDR3 has 15 residues. Germline V gives CDR1 SNHLY, CDR2 FYNNEI. The chain's CDR3 is CASSEAGAIQETQYF. Here the CDR3 DNA reads TGTGCCAGCAGTGAAGCGGGGGCCATACAAGAGACCCAGTACTTC.

The chain links TRBV20-1 to TRBJ2-5; tentative D call: TRBD1 (5 bases). The CDR3 totals 15 residues. Trimming removed 5 bases at V and 0 bases at J, with 16 bases between. Germline CDR1 reads DFQATT; CDR2 reads SNEGSKA (reference sequence). The CDR3 nucleotides are TGCAGTGCTCTACCCCCGACAGCGTACCAAGAGACCCAGTACTTC. The encoded protein is CSALPPTAYQETQYF.

This clonotype was seen a few times. The chain has TRBV19 and TRBJ2-1, with 12 nucleotides matching TRBD2. Looked up from germline, CDR1 is LNHDA and CDR2 is SQIVND (reference sequence). V lost 1 base, J lost 9 bases, and 13 bases stayed unmatched. The CDR3 totals 18 residues. The CDR3 loop reads CASSIVGTSGSRGGEQFF. The CDR3 DNA reads as TGTGCCAGTAGTATAGTCGGGACTAGCGGGTCCCGGGGAGGTGAGCAGTTCTTC.

The sample holds a few counts of this clonotype. This chain connects TRBV6-4 to TRBJ2-7; D possibly uses TRBD1 or TRBD2 (6 bases each). The CDR3 spans 15 residues. Germline lookup yields CDR1 MRHNA and CDR2 SNTAGT. The V end was cut by 8 bases, the J end by 1 base, with 18 bases between. The DNA of the CDR3 is TGTGCCAGCGGGTGGGGACTCGGGACATCCTACGAGCAGTACTTC. Protein: CASGWGLGTSYEQYF.

The gene calls are TRBV4-1 and TRBJ2-7; the D is unclear. Germline-derived CDR1 and CDR2 are MGHRA and YSYEKL. The CDR3 has 21 residues. V was cut by 0 bases and J by 0 bases, with 27 bases left in between. The CDR3 loop reads CASSQEQGSVLRGRSSYEQYF. In nucleotides, the CDR3 is TGCGCCAGCAGCCAAGAACAAGGGTCAGTATTGCGCGGAAGAAGCTCCTACGAGCAGTACTTC.

The gene calls are TRBV5-1 and TRBJ1-2; TRBD1 aligns across 7 bases. The CDR3 is made up of 14 amino acids. Germline loops: CDR1 SGHRS, CDR2 YFSETQ. Germline trimming cut 4 bases from V and 4 bases from J; bases unmatched to any gene: 7. Written as DNA, the CDR3 is TGCGCCAGCAGCAGAACAGGGGAGTTCTATGGCTACACCTTC. Amino acid sequence: CASSRTGEFYGYTF. The full variable domain, rest sourced from reference TRBV5-1 and TRBJ1-2, is KAGVTQTPRYLIKTRGQQVTLSCSPISGHRSVSWYQQTPGQGLQFLFEYFSETQRNKGNFPGRFSGRQFSNSRSEMNVSTLELGDSALYLCASSRTGEFYGYTFGSGTRLTVV.

A remark on this clonotype: A junction boundary mismatches the germline segment, possibly from a read error. CDR3 region: CASSYSVVGNYNEQFF. Here the CDR3 DNA reads TGTGCCAGCAGTTACTCCGTAGTAGGTAACTACAATGAGCAGTTCTTC. V gene TRBV10-2 combines with J gene TRBJ2-1; D is unresolved. Per germline, CDR1 WSHSY and CDR2 SAAADI. The CDR3 covers 16 residues.

V gene TRBV15 combines with J gene TRBJ1-1; 10 bases are shared with TRBD1. V lost 6 bases, J lost 5 bases, and 6 bases stayed unmatched. CDR1 LNHNV and CDR2 YYDKDF come from the germline V gene (reference sequence). The CDR3 spans 14 residues. The CDR3 DNA is TGTGCCACCAGTGTGGACAGGGGGAGTACTGAAGCTTTCTTT. This sequence encodes CATSVDRGSTEAFF.

This clonotype was detected only a few times. The genes are TRBV4-3 and TRBJ1-5, with 8 bases matching TRBD1. The CDR3 consists of 14 residues. Germline trimming cut 4 bases from V and 7 bases from J; bases unmatched to any gene: 6. In germline, CDR1 is LGHNA, CDR2 YSLEER. In DNA form, the CDR3 reads TGCGCCAGCAGCCCAGACAGGGGAACACAGCCCCAGCATTTT. Translation gives CASSPDRGTQPQHF.

The chain joins TRBV5-1 to TRBJ2-3; 7 bases are shared with TRBD1. The CDR3 loop spans 16 amino acids. V lost 4 bases to trimming and J lost 2 bases; unmatched junction nucleotides: 10. Germline values: CDR1 SGHRS, CDR2 YFSETQ. The CDR3, as DNA: TGCGCCAGCAGCATTAACGGACAGGCGAACACAGATACGCAGTATTTT. Protein: CASSINGQANTDTQYF.

This clonotype was counted a few times. The gene calls are TRBV12-3 or TRBV12-4 and TRBJ2-1, with D hard to call. V was cut by 7 bases and J by 8 bases, with 12 bases left in between. CDR3 length: 12 amino acids. CDR3: CASTEWIHEQFF. The CDR3 nucleotides are TGTGCCAGCACCGAATGGATCCATGAGCAGTTCTTC.

This clonotype has a count of ten or more. The rearrangement joins TRBV11-2 to TRBJ1-2, with a tentative D call TRBD1 (5 bases). Trimming removed 6 bases at V and 1 base at J, with 12 bases between. The CDR3 is made up of 14 amino acids. CDR1 SGHAT and CDR2 FQNNGV come from the germline V gene. Here the CDR3 reads CASRSIGGNYGYTF. CDR3 nucleotides: TGTGCCAGCAGATCGATTGGGGGTAACTATGGCTACACCTTC.

Many counts were recorded for this clonotype. This chain uses TRBV7-6 with TRBJ1-2, with D perhaps TRBD1 (6 bases). Between the trimmed V and J ends, which lost 4 bases and 0 bases, there was a span of 12 bases. The CDR3 runs to 15 residues. The germline CDR1 and CDR2 sequences are SGHVS and FNYEAQ. The CDR3 nucleotides are TGTGCCAGCAGCTCTCGACAGGAACCTAACTATGGCTACACCTTC. It specifies CASSSRQEPNYGYTF.

V usage is TRBV20-1 and J usage is TRBJ1-2; weak D call: TRBD1 (5 bases). This CDR3 region has 12 residues. Germline V gives CDR1 DFQATT, CDR2 SNEGSKA (reference sequence). The V gene lost 3 bases and the J gene lost 2 bases, with 7 bases spanning the gap. CDR3 nucleotides: TGCAGTGCTAGCCGACAGAACTATGGCTACACCTTC. It codes for CSASRQNYGYTF.

As to this clonotype: The CDR3 carries no conserved terminal phenylalanine or tryptophan, so it likely arises from a read error. The genes are TRBV9 and TRBJ1-6; perhaps TRBD1 as D (6 bases). The germline CDR1 and CDR2 sequences are SGDLS and YYNGEE. The CDR3 totals 14 residues. Here the CDR3 reads CAGSVTGMNSPLHL. The CDR3 nucleotides are TGTGCCGGCAGCGTTACAGGGATGAATTCACCCCTCCACCTT.

Ten or more counts support this clonotype. The chain is built from TRBV29-1 and TRBJ1-1, with TRBD1 matching over 12 bases. Germline CDR1 reads SQVTM; CDR2 reads ANQGSEA. After removal of 6 bases from V and 11 bases from J, the junction contained 4 bases not matched to a gene. The CDR3 length is 11 residues. CDR3 bases: TGCAGCGTGGGGACAGGGGGCGTCGCTTTCTTT. This codes for CSVGTGGVAFF.

This clonotype was counted only a few times. This clone may be a read error of a much larger clone one base away. This sequence joins TRBV6-2 or TRBV6-3 and TRBJ2-7; D call uncertain. The V gene's germline CDR1 is MNHEY and CDR2 SVGEGT. The V and J ends lost 0 bases and 4 bases respectively, with 4 bases between them. This CDR3 contains 12 residues. CDR3 sequence: CASSYSWYEQYF. In DNA form, the CDR3 reads TGTGCCAGCAGTTACTCATGGTACGAGCAGTACTTC.

This rearrangement joins TRBV25-1 to TRBJ2-7; 9 bases match TRBD1. The ends lost 6 bases at V and 8 bases at J; junction bases unmatched: 8. CDR1 is MGHDK, CDR2 SYGVNS, per germline. The CDR3 runs to 13 residues. DNA for the CDR3: TGTGCCAGCAGGAACGACAGGGGGGACCAGCAGTACTTC. Its translation is CASRNDRGDQQYF.

This clonotype has ten or more counts. The chain has TRBV19 and TRBJ2-7; no clear D gene. CDR1 and CDR2 (germline): LNHDA, SQIVND (reference sequence). V was shortened by 4 bases and J by 6 bases, with 7 bases between the two germline ends. The CDR3 consists of 11 residues. The CDR3 nucleotides read TGTGCCAGTAGTAGGACCGGCGAGCAGTACTTC. The encoded protein is CASSRTGEQYF.